This is a list of T cell receptor beta chains from one sample in a study of tumor-infiltrating lymphocytes in oesophageal squamous cell carcinoma. TCRdb re-analysed the PCR reads in MiXCR, keeping a single row per CDR3 protein. Of about 24,000 distinct CDR3 sequences in the sample, 30% to 40% were seen once. Sequences were obtained from esophageal tumor tissue. The receptors come from a male donor with esophageal squamous cell carcinoma. The CDR3 runs from the conserved cysteine through the conserved F or W. The order of the fields is CDR3 protein, CDR3 DNA, J gene, D gene, clone size, V gene. A D gene is named only where the DNA matches it firmly. Not all rows give a size; the values are once, few, many and, for expanded clones, a class.

CDR3 protein: CASSLDRRGSGAGELFF
CDR3 DNA: TGTGCCAGCAGCTTAGATCGTCGGGGGTCAGGGGCCGGGGAGCTGTTTTTT
J gene: TRBJ2-2
D gene: NA
clone size: many
V gene: TRBV11-2

CDR3 protein: CASSPQGQPQHF
CDR3 DNA: TGTGCCAGCAGCCCCCAGGGTCAGCCCCAGCATTTT
J gene: TRBJ1-5
D gene: NA
clone size: NA
V gene: TRBV12-3/TRBV12-4

CDR3 protein: CATSDPNPSGSSYNEQFF
CDR3 DNA: TGTGCCACCAGTGATCCCAATCCTAGCGGCAGCTCCTACAATGAGCAGTTCTTC
J gene: TRBJ2-1
D gene: TRBD2
clone size: NA
V gene: TRBV24-1

CDR3 protein: CASSAGSGAGELFF
CDR3 DNA: TGTGCCAGCAGCGCGGGTAGCGGGGCCGGGGAGCTGTTTTTT
J gene: TRBJ2-2
D gene: TRBD2
clone size: many
V gene: TRBV11-2

CDR3 protein: CASSEGRSFYEQFF
CDR3 DNA: TGCGCCAGCAGTGAGGGGCGGTCATTTTATGAGCAGTTCTTC
J gene: TRBJ2-1
D gene: NA
clone size: many
V gene: TRBV10-1

CDR3 protein: CASSPSLYGYTF
CDR3 DNA: TGTGCCAGCAGCCCCTCTCTTTATGGCTACACCTTC
J gene: TRBJ1-2
D gene: NA
clone size: many
V gene: TRBV12-3/TRBV12-4

CDR3 protein: CACQGLLAAGELFF
CDR3 DNA: TGTGCCTGTCAGGGACTACTAGCGGCCGGGGAGCTGTTTTTT
J gene: TRBJ2-2
D gene: TRBD2
clone size: NA
V gene: TRBV30

CDR3 protein: CASSEAADMGEQFF
CDR3 DNA: TGTGCCAGCAGTGAAGCGGCCGATATGGGTGAGCAGTTCTTC
J gene: TRBJ2-1
D gene: NA
clone size: NA
V gene: TRBV6-1

CDR3 protein: CASTKSGYTEAFF
CDR3 DNA: TGTGCCAGCACCAAATCAGGGTACACTGAAGCTTTCTTT
J gene: TRBJ1-1
D gene: NA
clone size: many
V gene: TRBV6-1

CDR3 protein: CASSLIWARTEKPGSEQFF
CDR3 DNA: TGTGCCAGCAGCTTAATTTGGGCCCGGACAGAAAAACCTGGGAGCGAGCAGTTCTTC
J gene: TRBJ2-1
D gene: NA
clone size: NA
V gene: TRBV7-6

CDR3 protein: CASSYGSTGGFGYTF
CDR3 DNA: TGTGCCAGCAGTTACGGGTCGACAGGGGGCTTTGGCTACACCTTC
J gene: TRBJ1-2
D gene: TRBD1
clone size: many
V gene: TRBV6-6

CDR3 protein: CASSQDGLRSDEQFF
CDR3 DNA: TGTGCCAGCAGCCAAGATGGGCTTCGGAGTGATGAGCAGTTCTTC
J gene: TRBJ2-1
D gene: NA
clone size: many
V gene: TRBV4-2

CDR3 protein: CASIPSGARNEQFF
CDR3 DNA: TGTGCCAGCATCCCTTCGGGGGCTCGGAATGAGCAGTTCTTC
J gene: TRBJ2-1
D gene: NA
clone size: NA
V gene: TRBV7-4

CDR3 protein: CATRGLQYTDTQYF
CDR3 DNA: TGTGCCACCAGGGGACTACAATACACAGATACGCAGTATTTT
J gene: TRBJ2-3
D gene: NA
clone size: many
V gene: TRBV27

CDR3 protein: CASVTTSYIPPYF
CDR3 DNA: TGTGCCAGCGTTACGACTAGTTATATCCCCCCGTACTTC
J gene: TRBJ2-1
D gene: NA
clone size: many
V gene: TRBV6-2/TRBV6-3

CDR3 protein: CSARARGYEQYF
CDR3 DNA: TGCAGTGCTAGGGCGCGGGGCTACGAGCAGTACTTC
J gene: TRBJ2-7
D gene: NA
clone size: once
V gene: TRBV20-1

CDR3 protein: CASSLDGRGVDTQYF
CDR3 DNA: TGTGCCAGCAGCTTAGACGGGAGGGGGGTAGATACGCAGTATTTT
J gene: TRBJ2-3
D gene: TRBD2
clone size: NA
V gene: TRBV7-2

CDR3 protein: CATSGTGAVVPLYYEQYF
CDR3 DNA: TGTGCCACCAGTGGGACGGGGGCGGTAGTCCCCCTTTACTACGAGCAGTACTTC
J gene: TRBJ2-7
D gene: NA
clone size: many
V gene: TRBV24-1

CDR3 protein: CASSLGQGRSPLHF
CDR3 DNA: TGTGCCAGCAGTCTCGGACAGGGCCGGTCACCCCTCCACTTT
J gene: TRBJ1-6
D gene: TRBD1
clone size: many
V gene: TRBV12-3/TRBV12-4

CDR3 protein: CASSSPGTLYRGGYTF
CDR3 DNA: TGTGCCAGCAGTTCTCCCGGGACCCTTTATCGGGGGGGCTACACCTTC
J gene: TRBJ1-2
D gene: NA
clone size: few
V gene: TRBV6-1

CDR3 protein: CASSYTESYEQYF
CDR3 DNA: TGTGCCAGCAGTTACACGGAGTCCTACGAGCAGTACTTC
J gene: TRBJ2-7
D gene: NA
clone size: many
V gene: TRBV6-6

CDR3 protein: CASSLLSPSVTGELFF
CDR3 DNA: TGTGCCAGCAGCTTATTGTCACCCTCAGTCACCGGGGAGCTGTTTTTT
J gene: TRBJ2-2
D gene: NA
clone size: NA
V gene: TRBV7-3

CDR3 protein: CASSENLNTGELFF
CDR3 DNA: TGTGCCAGCAGTGAAAATCTGAACACCGGGGAGCTGTTTTTT
J gene: TRBJ2-2
D gene: NA
clone size: many
V gene: TRBV25-1

CDR3 protein: CASSLAVSPNEQYF
CDR3 DNA: TGTGCCAGCAGCTTGGCTGTCAGCCCCAACGAGCAGTACTTC
J gene: TRBJ2-7
D gene: NA
clone size: many
V gene: TRBV5-5

CDR3 protein: CASRQQGSSGNTIYF
CDR3 DNA: TGTGCCAGCAGACAACAGGGCAGCTCTGGAAACACCATATATTTT
J gene: TRBJ1-3
D gene: NA
clone size: NA
V gene: TRBV28

CDR3 protein: CASSPQNTGELYF
CDR3 DNA: TGTGCCAGCAGCCCCCAGAACACCGGGGAGCTGTACTTC
J gene: TRBJ2-4
D gene: NA
clone size: few
V gene: TRBV7-2

CDR3 protein: CASSRLAGGSTDTQYF
CDR3 DNA: TGTGCCAGCAGCCGCCTAGCGGGAGGGTCCACAGATACGCAGTATTTT
J gene: TRBJ2-3
D gene: TRBD2
clone size: many
V gene: TRBV7-9

CDR3 protein: CASSLASTDTQYF
CDR3 DNA: TGTGCCAGCAGCCTAGCGAGCACAGATACGCAGTATTTT
J gene: TRBJ2-3
D gene: NA
clone size: few
V gene: TRBV12-3/TRBV12-4

CDR3 protein: CASRLVFDTQYF
CDR3 DNA: TGTGCCAGCAGACTAGTCTTCGATACGCAGTATTTT
J gene: TRBJ2-3
D gene: NA
clone size: many
V gene: TRBV2

CDR3 protein: CASSLSGDGYTF
CDR3 DNA: TGTGCCAGTAGTTTATCTGGGGATGGCTACACCTTC
J gene: TRBJ1-2
D gene: NA
clone size: many
V gene: TRBV19

CDR3 protein: CASSSSERPYNEQYF
CDR3 DNA: TGCGCCAGCAGTAGTAGCGAACGCCCCTACAATGAGCAGTACTTC
J gene: TRBJ2-5
D gene: NA
clone size: NA
V gene: TRBV5-1